These T cell receptor beta chains were read from a single sample in a study of blood T cell repertoires in COVID-19. Profiled with immunoSEQ multiplex PCR; TCRdb holds only in-frame clones, not every one. This sample has approximately 160,000 clones; about 80% occur once, and the top ten carry roughly 7.5%. Input material: peripheral blood. These receptor sequences come from a man aged 55 to 70 with acute or convalescent COVID-19. Each CDR3 is given with its conserved first and last residue. Fields, in order: D gene, clone size, V gene, J gene, CDR3 DNA, CDR3 protein. D genes are given only for firm matches. Expanded clones get a size class; other rows say once, few or many, or leave the size out.

NA	NA	TRBV2	TRBJ2-6	TGTGCCAGCAGCGCTGACAGAACTGGGGCCAACGTCCTGACTTTC	CASSADRTGANVLTF
NA	NA	TRBV2	TRBJ1-1	TGTGCCAGCAGTGTCGGGCAGGGTTACACTGAAGCTTTCTTT	CASSVGQGYTEAFF
NA	NA	TRBV11-2	TRBJ2-5	TGTGCCAGCAGCTTGGGCGGGGGCCTCCAAGAGACCCAGTACTTC	CASSLGGGLQETQYF
TRBD1	NA	TRBV7-9	TRBJ2-5	TGTGCCAGCGGCTCCGGGACAGGAAAAGAGACCCAGTACTTC	CASGSGTGKETQYF
TRBD1	NA	TRBV5-1	TRBJ1-6	TGCGCCAGCAGCGCCGACAGGGGTAATTCACCCCTCCACTTT	CASSADRGNSPLHF
TRBD1	once	TRBV7-2	TRBJ1-3	TGTGCCAGCAGCTCCTCAGGGGGAGGAAACACCATATATTTT	CASSSSGGGNTIYF
NA	NA	TRBV2	TRBJ1-2	TGTGCCAGCAGTGAAGCGGGGAGGGGGGACTATGGCTACACCTTC	CASSEAGRGDYGYTF
TRBD2	once	TRBV24-1	TRBJ2-1	TGTGCCACCAGTGGAGGGAGGGGCGGCAATGAGCAGTTCTTC	CATSGGRGGNEQFF
NA	NA	TRBV3-1/TRBV3-2	TRBJ1-1	TGTGCCAGCAGCCAATTACAGGAAGCTTTCTTT	CASSQLQEAFF
TRBD2	NA	TRBV11-2	TRBJ2-7	TGTGCCAGCAGGACTAGCGGGGGGTTGAGCTCCTACGAGCAGTACTTC	CASRTSGGLSSYEQYF
NA	NA	TRBV5-1	TRBJ2-2	TGCGCCAGCAGCTATTATACTGACGGGGAGCTGTTTTTT	CASSYYTDGELFF
NA	few	TRBV5-4	TRBJ1-2	TGTGCCAGCAGCTTTCGGGGTGGCTATGGCTACACCTTC	CASSFRGGYGYTF